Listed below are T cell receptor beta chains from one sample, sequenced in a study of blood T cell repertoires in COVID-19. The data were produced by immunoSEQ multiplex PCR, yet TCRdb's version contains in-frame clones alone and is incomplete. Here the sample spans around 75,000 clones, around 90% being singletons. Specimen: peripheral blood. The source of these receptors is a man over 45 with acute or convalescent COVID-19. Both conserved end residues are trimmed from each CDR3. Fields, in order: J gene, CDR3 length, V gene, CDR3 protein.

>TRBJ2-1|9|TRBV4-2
ASSQVDEQF
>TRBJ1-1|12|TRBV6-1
ASSDRWRQGEAF
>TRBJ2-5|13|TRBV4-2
ASSLFQGASETQY
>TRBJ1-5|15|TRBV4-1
ASSQEWRASGNQPQH
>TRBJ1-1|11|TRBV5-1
ASSLVPGTEAF
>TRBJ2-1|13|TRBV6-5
ASSLAGGWYNEQF
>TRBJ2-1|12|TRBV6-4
ASSESLSYNEQF
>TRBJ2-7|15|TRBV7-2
ASSQGLAGGVFYEQY
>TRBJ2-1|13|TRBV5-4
ASSLGVAGDNEQF
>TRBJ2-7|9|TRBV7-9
ASSLQSEQY
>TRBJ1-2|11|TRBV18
ASSLRQGDGYT
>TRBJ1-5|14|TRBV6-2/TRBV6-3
ASSYNPRGRNQPQH
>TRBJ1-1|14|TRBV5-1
ASSFFTGTENTEAF
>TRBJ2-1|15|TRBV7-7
ASSFPGGRESYNEQF
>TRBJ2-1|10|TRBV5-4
ASSYRLGEQF
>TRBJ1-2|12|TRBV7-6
ASSGTGRNYGYT
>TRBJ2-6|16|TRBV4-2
ASSQSLRRDSGANVLT
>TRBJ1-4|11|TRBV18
ASSQGTNEKLF
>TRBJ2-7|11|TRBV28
ASSLFRAYEQY
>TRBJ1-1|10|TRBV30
AWSVMDEVAF
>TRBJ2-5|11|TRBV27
ASSPGTAETQY
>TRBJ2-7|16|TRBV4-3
ASSQDFAAGTAFYEQY
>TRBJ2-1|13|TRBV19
ATTGQGVGYNEQF
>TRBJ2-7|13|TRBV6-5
ASSRTASLSYEQY
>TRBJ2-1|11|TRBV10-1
ASSEAGFGEQF
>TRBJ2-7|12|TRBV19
ASSIGTGSYEQY
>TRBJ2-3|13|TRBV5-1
ASSLSQGGKDTQY
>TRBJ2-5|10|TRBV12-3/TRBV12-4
ASSFRGETQY
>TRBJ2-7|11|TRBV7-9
ASTSRESYEQY
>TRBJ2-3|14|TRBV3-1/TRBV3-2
ASSPKAGGHTDTQY
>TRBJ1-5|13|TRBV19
ASRLGVFSNQPQH
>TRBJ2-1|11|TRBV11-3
ASSFASDNEQF
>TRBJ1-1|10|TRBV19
ASGDSGTEAF
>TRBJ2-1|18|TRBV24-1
ATSDPTGVAGLGSYNEQF
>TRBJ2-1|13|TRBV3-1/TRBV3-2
ASSQVASAYNEQF
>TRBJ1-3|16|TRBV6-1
ASSELPGQGLSGNTIY
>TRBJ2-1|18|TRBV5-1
ASSLPQWTGAKAVFDEQF